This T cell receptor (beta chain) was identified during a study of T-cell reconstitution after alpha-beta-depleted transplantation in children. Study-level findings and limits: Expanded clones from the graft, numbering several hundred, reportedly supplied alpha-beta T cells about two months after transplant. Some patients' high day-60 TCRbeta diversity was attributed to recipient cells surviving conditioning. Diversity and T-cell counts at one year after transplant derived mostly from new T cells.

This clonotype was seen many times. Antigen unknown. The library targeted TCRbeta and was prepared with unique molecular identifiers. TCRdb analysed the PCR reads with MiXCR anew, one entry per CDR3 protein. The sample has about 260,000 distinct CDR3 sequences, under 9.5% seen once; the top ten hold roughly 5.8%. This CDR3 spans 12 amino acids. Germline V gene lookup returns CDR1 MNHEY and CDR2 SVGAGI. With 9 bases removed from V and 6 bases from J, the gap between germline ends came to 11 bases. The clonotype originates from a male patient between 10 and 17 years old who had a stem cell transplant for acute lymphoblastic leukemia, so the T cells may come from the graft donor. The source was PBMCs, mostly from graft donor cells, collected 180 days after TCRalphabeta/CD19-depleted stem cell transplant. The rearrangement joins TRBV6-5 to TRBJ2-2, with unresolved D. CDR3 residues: CASQGRAGELFF. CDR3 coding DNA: TGTGCCAGTCAAGGAAGGGCCGGGGAGCTGTTTTTT.